The following is a TCR beta chain sequence with its context. V lost 7 bases and J 0 bases, leaving 13 bases between the germline ends. This CDR3 is built from 15 residues. The germline gives CDR1 MNHEY, CDR2 SMNVEV (reference sequence). The sample comes from a study of blood T cell repertoires in COVID-19. Study summary: Sites across the United States, Italy and Spain contributed samples from acute and convalescent COVID-19. T cells, B-cell-depleted T cells, or PBMCs provided the cDNA or gDNA that served as material.

Original handling: The authors estimated nucleated cell counts from reference gene primer amplification. TCRdb keeps only in-frame clones here, not all; method: immunoSEQ multiplex PCR. The V and J calls and clone size were taken over from that table, and D and trimming were inferred from the DNA. The sample holds 100,000 to 150,000 clones, 65% to 90% seen once. Sequencing input: peripheral blood. This chain connects TRBV27 to TRBJ1-3; no firm D call. This receptor was obtained from an elderly woman with acute or convalescent COVID-19. The CDR3 DNA follows: TGTGCCAGCAAACTAAAGTTTCACTCTGGAAACACCATATATTTT. Translating gives CASKLKFHSGNTIYF.